What follows is one T cell receptor beta chain and its context. The antigen is not known. Using immunoSEQ multiplex PCR, the repertoire was profiled, and TCRdb retains in-frame clones only, with some absent. The repertoire holds roughly 43,000 clones, with about four fifths as singletons. These data come from a study of OX40 agonist ivuxolimab in advanced cancers. General study results and limits: Part of the nonresponder group also had normalized T-cell clonal expansion that was low. CD8+ T cells averaged more expanded clones than CD4+. Clones of CD4+ and CD8+ blood T cells grew by week 6 at doses of 0.1 to 3.0 mg/kg.

Germline CDR1 SGHNT, CDR2 YENEEA. The J segment lost 7 bases and the V segment lost 6 bases, leaving 10 bases of the junction unmatched. The CDR3 has 15 residues. Peripheral blood came from all dose cohorts at three timepoints. Here the sequenced sample was CD4+ or CD8+ T cells sorted from blood, taken in a trial of the OX40 agonist ivuxolimab. The TCR comes from an adult with an advanced solid tumor such as melanoma, head and neck, liver or kidney cancer. V usage is TRBV11-3 and J usage is TRBJ1-4; the match to TRBD1 covers 8 bases. The CDR3 protein is CASSSPDRGGEKLFF. The CDR3 DNA reads TGTGCCAGCAGTTCCCCAGACAGGGGAGGTGAAAAACTGTTTTTT. Combining the CDR3 with reference TRBV11-3 and TRBJ1-4 gives the whole variable domain EAGVVQSPRYKIIEKKQPVAFWCNPISGHNTLYWYLQNLGQGPELLIRYENEEAVDDSQLPKDRFSAERLKGVDSTLKIQPAELGDSAVYLCASSSPDRGGEKLFFGSGTQLSVL.